The 5 T cell receptor beta chains reported below all come from one sample, sequenced in a study of graft-versus-host responses after intestinal transplantation. Which antigens these TCRs recognize remains unknown. Assay: immunoSEQ multiplex PCR; the TCRdb copy retains only in-frame clones and omits some. The sample holds around 110,000 clones; 90% are singletons and the top ten take about 0.18%. The sample consisted of unstimulated CD4+ T cells sorted from spleen or lymph node cells, taken before intestinal transplant. These receptors all stem from a human donor who received an intestinal transplant.

A single count supports this clone. The chain carries TRBV10-1 and TRBJ2-1; 7 bases map to TRBD2. Germline values: CDR1 WNHNN, CDR2 SYGVQD (reference sequence). The J segment lost 8 bases and the V segment lost 7 bases, leaving 8 bases of the junction unmatched. The CDR3 covers 13 residues. CDR3 bases: TGCGCCAGCAATAGGGACTACAATGATGAGCAGTTCTTC. It is translated as CASNRDYNDEQFF.

This chain links TRBV7-7 with TRBJ2-1; 10 positions match TRBD1. From germline, CDR1 is SSHAT and CDR2 FNYEAQ (reference sequence). This CDR3 spans 14 amino acids. Germline trimming cut 5 bases from V and 8 bases from J; bases unmatched to any gene: 6. The CDR3 reads CASSPRQGAHEQFF. The DNA of the CDR3 is TGTGCCAGCAGCCCTAGACAGGGGGCCCATGAGCAGTTCTTC.

This clone was observed a few times. The chain combines TRBV29-1 with TRBJ1-1; D is unclear. The V end lost 5 bases, the J end lost 1 base, and 8 bases lay between the germline ends. The CDR3 extends over 12 amino acids. From germline, CDR1 is SQVTM and CDR2 ANQGSEA. The CDR3 sequence is CSVKWQNTEAFF. CDR3 in DNA: TGCAGCGTTAAGTGGCAGAACACTGAAGCTTTCTTT.

This sequence joins TRBV11-2 and TRBJ1-1, with 8 bases identical to TRBD1. CDR3 size: 15 residues. J was trimmed by 5 bases and V by 0 bases; bases with no gene match: 5. Germline CDR1 reads SGHAT; CDR2 reads FQNNGV. In nucleotides, the CDR3 is TGTGCCAGCAGCTTAGACGGACAGGGTTGGACTGAAGCTTTCTTT. Amino acids: CASSLDGQGWTEAFF.

This rearrangement joins TRBV12-5 to TRBJ1-3; 10 bases map to TRBD1. Trimming cost V 5 bases and J 4 bases; bases outside gene matches: 8. This CDR3 is 16 amino acids long. Germline V CDR1 and CDR2: LGHNT, FRNRAP. The chain's CDR3 is CASGGGTGDVGNTIYF. The CDR3, as DNA: TGTGCTAGTGGTGGGGGGACAGGGGATGTCGGAAACACCATATATTTT.